The T cell receptor beta chain described here comes from a study of cytomegalovirus exposure and HLA in healthy donors. The PCR was carried out with 60 Vbeta primers and 13 Jbeta primers. The table came from immunoSEQ multiplex PCR; TCRdb's copy has only in-frame clones and leaves some out. This table has about 100,000 clones, 60% to 75% appearing once. For this clone: Antigen: not known.

Germline V lookup: CDR1 MDHEN, CDR2 SYDVKM. Trimming took off 4 bases at V and 6 bases at J, with 9 bases between the two ends. The length of the CDR3 is 13 residues. General study findings and limits: The study reported that TCR beta sequences accurately predicted HLA-A and HLA-B alleles in most subjects. Accounts indicate the classifier identified cytomegalovirus status with strong specificity and sensitivity.

The chain joins TRBV28 to TRBJ2-2; D is unresolved. Material: PBMCs. This receptor was obtained from a man in his forties or fifties in good health and CMV-seronegative. CDR3 DNA: TGTGCCAGCAGTTCCACACGGGCCGGGGAGCTGTTTTTT. Its translation: CASSSTRAGELFF.